This T cell receptor (beta chain) originates from a study of beta chain features in type 1 diabetes. As for the study in general: Examination spanned fewer than 140,000,000 sorted cells from all samples.

Overall study findings and caveats: Short templates might get an advantage during PCR, and this would be equal in patients and controls. The similarity of naive, central memory and Treg TCRB repertoires appeared greater among patients than among healthy donors.

Remarks on this clone: The antigen remains unidentified.

The isolated RNA, all of it, was reverse transcribed, so expressed TCRB transcripts were what got sequenced. TCRdb keeps only in-frame clones here, not all; method: immunoSEQ multiplex PCR. The sample lists about 300,000 clones; roughly 8% were seen once. Each of the CD4+ naive, central memory, regulatory and stem cell-like memory populations was sorted via CD45RO/CCR7/CD25/CD127/CD95/CD27. The CDR3 consists of 15 residues. Germline-derived CDR1 and CDR2 are MNHEY and SMNVEV (reference sequence). V lost 3 bases and J 8 bases, leaving 19 bases between the germline ends. The material sequenced was central memory CD4+ T cells from blood. The chain has TRBV27 and TRBJ1-2; D is ambiguous. The sequence derives from a woman aged 18-29 years in good health. The CDR3 DNA is TGTGCCAGCAGTTTGTTTCCCCAGCCAAAGGAGGGCTACACCTTC. The encoded protein is CASSLFPQPKEGYTF.